The 12 T cell receptor beta chains in this list originate from one sample, sequenced in a study of blood T cell repertoires in COVID-19. The method was immunoSEQ multiplex PCR; TCRdb's version includes in-frame clones alone and lacks a portion of them. The sample comprises over 350,000 clones, 70% to 90% of which are singletons, and 0.9% to 1.5% rests with the top ten. The sequenced sample was PBMCs or T cells enriched from blood (not recorded which). The source is a woman between 18 and 29 years old who had recovered from COVID-19.

V and J are TRBV7-2 and TRBJ1-5; unclear D gene. The length of the CDR3 is 14 residues. CDR1 is SGHTA, CDR2 FQGNSA, per germline. Trimming pared 3 bases from V and 9 bases from J, leaving 15 bases between. CDR3 coding DNA: TGTGCCAGCAGCTTTCTGGCGGATTGGAGGCCCCAGCATTTT. Translation: CASSFLADWRPQHF. Looking up the rest from reference TRBV7-2 and TRBJ1-5 gives the full variable domain: GAGVSQSPSNKVTEKGKDVELRCDPISGHTALYWYRQSLGQGLEFLIYFQGNSAPDKSGLPSDRFSAERTGGSVSTLTIQRTQQEDSAVYLCASSFLADWRPQHFGDGTRLSIL.

This chain joins TRBV6-5 and TRBJ1-1, with D maybe TRBD1 (6 bases). CDR1 is MNHEY and CDR2 is SVGAGI in the germline V gene. The CDR3 contains 12 residues. V was pared by 4 bases and J by 4 bases, with 7 bases between. CDR3 sequence (DNA): TGTGCCAGCAGTTTACAGGGCACTGAAGCTTTCTTT. Translation gives CASSLQGTEAFF.

The rearrangement uses TRBV4-2 and TRBJ2-5; perhaps TRBD1 as D (6 bases). V lost 1 base, J lost 2 bases, and 17 bases lay in between. The CDR3 loop spans 17 amino acids. Germline loops: CDR1 LGHNA, CDR2 YNFKEQ. CDR3 sequence: CASSQVRDNLYQETQYF. CDR3 in DNA: TGTGCCAGCAGCCAAGTACGGGACAACCTTTATCAAGAGACCCAGTACTTC.

The chain combines TRBV9 with TRBJ2-3, with TRBD1 matching over 7 bases. J was trimmed by 4 bases and V by 4 bases; bases with no gene match: 9. CDR3 length: 15 residues. CDR1 and CDR2 from the germline V gene are SGDLS and YYNGEE. CDR3 sequence: CASSSAGTAADTQYF. CDR3 sequence (DNA): TGTGCCAGCAGCTCAGCCGGGACAGCGGCAGATACGCAGTATTTT.

In DNA, the CDR3 is TGTGCCAGCAGCCTGATCAGGGGGCGCGGGGAAAAACTGTTTTTT. Translation: CASSLIRGRGEKLFF. The chain joins TRBV14 to TRBJ1-4; TRBD1 aligns across 8 bases. CDR3 length: 15 amino acids. V trimming: 4 bases; J trimming: 8 bases; junction bases outside the gene matches: 9. The germline V gene has CDR1 SGHDN and CDR2 FVKESK.

The rearrangement uses TRBV6-6 and TRBJ2-6; TRBD1 aligns across 7 bases. This CDR3 is 16 amino acids long. Looked up from germline, CDR1 is MNHNY and CDR2 is SVGAGI (reference sequence). Trimming cost V 2 bases and J 1 base; bases outside gene matches: 2. The DNA of the CDR3 is TGTGCCAGCAGTTACATGACAGGGTCTGGGGCCAACGTCCTGACTTTC. Translation: CASSYMTGSGANVLTF.

V is TRBV6-1 and J is TRBJ2-1; D is uncertain. The CDR3 totals 17 residues. Deletions cut 2 bases from V and 0 bases from J, with 14 bases between. Germline CDR1 reads MNHNS; CDR2 reads SASEGT. In DNA form, the CDR3 reads TGTGCCAGCAGTGAACAACCGCGCTACAGCTCCTACAATGAGCAGTTCTTC. Encoded protein: CASSEQPRYSSYNEQFF.

This clone was recorded only once. The CDR3 loop reads CASSVEGRTTGGYTF. The CDR3 DNA sequence: TGTGCCAGCAGCGTAGAGGGCAGGACCACGGGGGGCTACACCTTC. The chain uses TRBV9 and TRBJ1-2; unclear D gene. Germline lookup yields CDR1 SGDLS and CDR2 YYNGEE. V lost 0 bases and J lost 8, with 17 bases in between. CDR3 length equals 15 residues.

The chain is built from TRBV18 and TRBJ2-1, with no clear D. The germline V and J ends were trimmed by 3 bases and 0 bases, with 9 bases remaining between them. This CDR3 has 15 residues. Germline CDR1 KGHSH, CDR2 LQKENI. This CDR3 is CASSPGSLSYNEQFF. The CDR3 DNA reads TGTGCCAGCTCACCGGGCAGCCTCTCCTACAATGAGCAGTTCTTC. Full variable domain (missing parts from reference TRBV18 and TRBJ2-1): NAGVMQNPRHLVRRRGQEARLRCSPMKGHSHVYWYRQLPEEGLKFMVYLQKENIIDESGMPKERFSAEFPKEGPSILRIQQVVRGDSAAYFCASSPGSLSYNEQFFGPGTRLTVL.

The chain uses TRBV27 and TRBJ1-6, with TRBD1 matching 8 bases. Trimming took 4 bases from V and 8 from J; bases not matched to a gene: 4. The germline CDR1 and CDR2 sequences are MNHEY and SMNVEV (reference sequence). This CDR3 is 14 amino acids long. The chain's CDR3 is CASSWTGSDSPLHF. The CDR3 coding sequence is TGTGCCAGCAGTTGGACAGGGTCTGATTCACCCCTCCACTTT.

The J gene is TRBJ1-1, the V gene TRBV19, with D possibly TRBD1 on 5 matching bases. Trimming cost V 3 bases and J 1 base, with 12 bases left between them. CDR1 is LNHDA and CDR2 is SQIVND in the germline V gene (reference sequence). There are 15 residues in the CDR3. The CDR3, as DNA: TGTGCCAGTAGTATCTTGGCCGGGGGGAACACTGAAGCTTTCTTT. This translates into CASSILAGGNTEAFF.

The rearrangement joins TRBV7-6 to TRBJ2-1, with TRBD1 identical over 7 bases. Per germline, CDR1 SGHVS and CDR2 FNYEAQ. Trimming took 5 bases from V and 5 from J; bases not matched to a gene: 9. CDR3 length equals 15 residues. The CDR3: CASSHPGQTNNEQFF. The CDR3 nucleotides read TGTGCCAGCAGCCATCCGGGACAGACGAACAATGAGCAGTTCTTC.